The entry below describes one T cell receptor (beta chain). What it binds is unknown. This entry is derived from a study of T cells in pancreatic ductal adenocarcinoma. Whole-study findings and limits: Unique clonotypes were approximately 8-fold more numerous in blood than in tumor. Mean clonality was roughly 0.1 in tumors and 0.07 to 0.075 in blood, not significantly different. Enrichment of CD45RO+ effector over naive T cells in tumors may bias clonality.

Libraries were prepared by immunoSEQ multiplex PCR; TCRdb keeps only in-frame clonotypes and omits some of them. Here the sample spans 4,000 to 6,000 clones, 70% to 90% being singletons. Germline V CDR1 and CDR2: MNHEY, SMNVEV (reference sequence). Trimming cost V 2 bases and J 4 bases, with 11 bases left between them. The CDR3 is 14 residues long. The selected patients with pancreatic ductal adenocarcinoma had surgery but no neoadjuvant therapy. The chain joins TRBV27 to TRBJ1-2; D gene unclear. The receptor's source is a human donor with pancreatic ductal adenocarcinoma. The sample was pancreatic tumor tissue. The CDR3 DNA is TGTGCCAGCAGTTTACTGGGAGAGAGCTATGGCTACACCTTC. Translation gives CASSLLGESYGYTF.